Shown below are 8 T cell receptor beta chains from a single sample sequenced in a study of type 1 and type 2 diabetes patients. PCR was run on genomic DNA. The TCR beta CDR3 region was amplified using 30 forward and 13 reverse primers. TCRdb re-analysed the multiplex PCR reads in MiXCR, keeping a single row per CDR3 protein. The data contain about 290,000 distinct CDR3 sequences, around 50% of them singletons. The sequenced sample consisted of peripheral blood mononuclear cells (PBMCs). Source of these receptors: a man aged 18 to 29 with type 2 diabetes.

This clonotype was seen more than once but under ten times. J is TRBJ2-1 and V is TRBV29-1; D may be TRBD2 (6 bases). The length of the CDR3 is 12 residues. Between the trimmed V and J ends, which lost 4 bases and 6 bases, there was a span of 10 bases. CDR1 SQVTM and CDR2 ANQGSEA come from the germline V gene. CDR3 residues: CSVVEGGNEQFF. The CDR3 bases are TGCAGCGTTGTAGAGGGAGGCAATGAGCAGTTCTTC.

The chain is built from TRBV7-6 and TRBJ1-5; possible D gene TRBD1, 5 bases. Germline V gene data show CDR1 as SGHVS and CDR2 as FNYEAQ. The CDR3 consists of 13 residues. V was pared by 3 bases and J by 8 bases, with 11 bases between. CDR3 amino acids: CASSFSMGEPQHF. The CDR3 DNA is TGTGCCAGCAGCTTTAGCATGGGGGAGCCCCAGCATTTT.

The V and J genes are TRBV19 and TRBJ2-7; D perhaps matches TRBD2 (6 bases). The J call may be wrong; the DNA end is better matched by TRBJ2-1. This CDR3 region has 13 residues. The germline gives CDR1 LNHDA, CDR2 SQIVND (reference sequence). CDR3 in DNA: TGTGCCAGTAGTATATCGGGACTTAATGAGCAGTTCTTC. It translates to CASSISGLNEQFF.

The chain recombines TRBV11-3 with TRBJ1-6, with 11 bases that match TRBD1. Germline V CDR1 and CDR2: SGHNT, YENEEA. The trim removed 3 bases at V and 7 bases at J, leaving 11 bases unmatched. There are 18 residues in the CDR3. CDR3: CASSFFRGTGGTNSPLHF. The CDR3 region has the DNA TGTGCCAGCAGCTTTTTTCGCGGGACAGGGGGAACGAATTCACCCCTCCACTTT.

The chain couples TRBV19 to TRBJ1-4; no reliable D call. This CDR3 comprises 14 residues. Per germline, CDR1 LNHDA and CDR2 SQIVND (reference sequence). The ends were cut back, 9 bases at V and 3 bases at J, with 14 bases in the middle. The CDR3 reads CASGRTISNEKLFF. In DNA, the CDR3 is TGTGCCAGCGGTAGGACCATTTCTAATGAAAAACTGTTTTTT.

The chain employs TRBV27 and TRBJ1-1, with D possibly TRBD1 on 6 matching bases. The CDR3 totals 14 residues. Germline V CDR1 and CDR2: MNHEY, SMNVEV (reference sequence). Trimming cost V 6 bases and J 4 bases, with 15 bases left between them. The CDR3 nucleotides read TGTGCCAGCAGCAATAGGGGGTGGGTCACTGAAGCTTTCTTT. Amino acid sequence: CASSNRGWVTEAFF.

In the case of this clonotype: A much larger clone lies one base from this, so it may be a read error. The CDR3 DNA is TGTGCCAGCAGCGTGGACAGGGGACACTACAAGCAGTACTTC. Translating it yields CASSVDRGHYKQYF. V usage is TRBV2 and J usage is TRBJ2-7; 9 positions match TRBD1. Germline CDR1 and CDR2: SNHLY and FYNNEI. The CDR3 spans 14 residues.

The CDR3 region has the DNA TGTGCTGGCGGTGTAGACACTGAAGCTTTCTTT. Amino acid sequence: CAGGVDTEAFF. This chain links TRBV12-5 with TRBJ1-1; D is unresolved. V gave up 11 bases and J gave up 3 bases, with 10 bases separating them. The CDR3 length is 11 residues. CDR1 and CDR2 (germline): LGHNT, FRNRAP.